This TCR beta chain originates from a study of vaccination effects on CD4 cells after COVID-19. Study at large: Once vaccinated, a few convalescent patients were sampled both early and late afterward. Study-wide results and limits: Spike-reactive clones detected post-vaccine in convalescents consisted mainly of new vaccine-induced clones. Marked clonal contraction of both clone types appeared late after vaccination.

The trim removed 7 bases at V and 6 bases at J, leaving 15 bases unmatched. The CDR3 spans 16 residues. Germline lookup yields CDR1 SGHNT and CDR2 YYREEE (reference sequence). Clones were read by immunoSEQ multiplex PCR, and TCRdb kept only the in-frame ones, dropping some. The data hold 35,000 to 45,000 clones, with less than 85% observed a single time. Isolation of CD4+ T cells took place after approximately ten days of culture. The infection with SARS-CoV-2 (confirmed by PCR) occurred in this person between March and December 2020. Vaccine administered to participants consisted of two doses of either BNT162b2 or mRNA-1273. In the case of this clone: Its antigen is undetermined.

This TCR derives from a human donor who had a prior SARS-CoV-2 infection. This material consisted of CD4+ T cells from PBMCs cultured without peptide, taken after COVID-19 vaccination. The chain recombines TRBV5-4 with TRBJ1-2, with 10 nucleotides matching TRBD1. CDR3 bases: TGTGCCAGCGCAAGGCAGGACAGGGGGTCCACTGATGGCTACACCTTC. Protein product: CASARQDRGSTDGYTF.